These T cell receptor beta chains were read from a single sample in a study of blood T cell repertoires in COVID-19. Sequencing used immunoSEQ multiplex PCR; TCRdb keeps in-frame clones, though not all of them. The sample gives 300,000 or so clones, around 92% of which show up once; under 3.5% is in the top ten. The sample was PBMCs or T cells enriched from blood (not recorded which). The receptors were gathered from a woman between 45 and 60 years old who had been exposed to COVID-19. CDR3s include the opening cysteine and the closing phenylalanine or tryptophan. The order of the fields is J gene, D gene, V gene, clone size, CDR3 protein, CDR3 DNA. The D gene is left open where the match is weak. Clone size appears in some rows only: once, few, many, or a class for an expanded clone.

j_call: TRBJ2-5
d_call: TRBD2
v_call: TRBV12-3/TRBV12-4
clone_size: .
cdr3_aa: CASSLRGEETQYF
cdr3_nt: TGTGCCAGCAGTTTGCGGGGGGAAGAGACCCAGTACTTC

j_call: TRBJ2-5
d_call: .
v_call: TRBV5-1
clone_size: .
cdr3_aa: CASGSPAEGETQYF
cdr3_nt: TGCGCCAGCGGATCGCCGGCGGAGGGGGAGACCCAGTACTTC

j_call: TRBJ2-7
d_call: TRBD1
v_call: TRBV18
clone_size: .
cdr3_aa: CASSGTGNSYEQYF
cdr3_nt: TGTGCCAGCTCCGGGACAGGGAACTCCTACGAGCAGTACTTC

j_call: TRBJ2-5
d_call: .
v_call: TRBV4-1
clone_size: .
cdr3_aa: CATSRTSGRETQYF
cdr3_nt: TGCGCCACGTCCCGGACTTCCGGGCGGGAGACCCAGTACTTC

j_call: TRBJ2-1
d_call: .
v_call: TRBV30
clone_size: .
cdr3_aa: CAWTRVGYNEQFF
cdr3_nt: TGTGCCTGGACCCGTGTCGGGTACAATGAGCAGTTCTTC

j_call: TRBJ1-6
d_call: .
v_call: TRBV3-1/TRBV3-2
clone_size: .
cdr3_aa: CASSQDLESSYNSPLHF
cdr3_nt: TGTGCCAGCAGCCAAGATCTGGAGAGCTCCTATAATTCACCCCTCCACTTT

j_call: TRBJ2-3
d_call: .
v_call: TRBV24-1
clone_size: .
cdr3_aa: CAISTGTTSTDTQYF
cdr3_nt: TGTGCCATCTCAACAGGGACCACTAGCACAGATACGCAGTATTTT

j_call: TRBJ2-7
d_call: TRBD1
v_call: TRBV19
clone_size: .
cdr3_aa: CASSTRRGQGSYEQYF
cdr3_nt: TGTGCCAGTAGTACGCGGAGGGGACAGGGCTCCTACGAGCAGTACTTC

j_call: TRBJ1-2
d_call: .
v_call: TRBV3-1/TRBV3-2
clone_size: .
cdr3_aa: CASSLLAGGYTF
cdr3_nt: TGTGCCAGCAGCCTCTTGGCGGGGGGCTACACCTTC

j_call: TRBJ2-3
d_call: TRBD2
v_call: TRBV28
clone_size: .
cdr3_aa: CASSLTGGATDTQYF
cdr3_nt: TGTGCCAGCAGTTTAACGGGGGGAGCGACGGATACGCAGTATTTT

j_call: TRBJ1-3
d_call: .
v_call: TRBV7-2
clone_size: .
cdr3_aa: CASSLGRGTGNTIYF
cdr3_nt: TGTGCCAGCAGCTTAGGCAGGGGCACTGGAAACACCATATATTTT

j_call: TRBJ1-1
d_call: .
v_call: TRBV7-9
clone_size: .
cdr3_aa: CASSLAQGWNTEAFF
cdr3_nt: TGTGCCAGCAGCTTAGCGCAGGGGTGGAACACTGAAGCTTTCTTT

j_call: TRBJ1-3
d_call: TRBD1
v_call: TRBV10-3
clone_size: .
cdr3_aa: CAISPDRNTIYF
cdr3_nt: TGTGCCATCAGCCCGGACAGGAACACCATATATTTT

j_call: TRBJ2-1
d_call: .
v_call: TRBV19
clone_size: .
cdr3_aa: CASSMSIEYNEQFF
cdr3_nt: TGTGCCAGTAGTATGAGCATAGAATACAATGAGCAGTTCTTC

j_call: TRBJ2-3
d_call: TRBD2
v_call: TRBV3-1/TRBV3-2
clone_size: .
cdr3_aa: CASSQDRLAGGPSPDTQYF
cdr3_nt: TGTGCCAGCAGCCAAGATCGGCTAGCGGGGGGGCCTTCTCCGGATACGCAGTATTTT

j_call: TRBJ2-5
d_call: TRBD1
v_call: TRBV10-1
clone_size: .
cdr3_aa: CASSRTGSSPRKETQYF
cdr3_nt: TGCGCCAGCAGCCGGACAGGAAGTTCCCCAAGAAAAGAGACCCAGTACTTC

j_call: TRBJ2-1
d_call: .
v_call: TRBV27
clone_size: .
cdr3_aa: CASSPLQGRDEQFF
cdr3_nt: TGTGCCAGCAGTCCCTTACAGGGAAGGGATGAGCAGTTCTTC

j_call: TRBJ1-3
d_call: .
v_call: TRBV4-1
clone_size: .
cdr3_aa: CASSQGVAGNVKSSGNTIYF
cdr3_nt: TGCGCCAGCAGCCAAGGGGTGGCAGGGAACGTAAAAAGCTCTGGAAACACCATATATTTT

j_call: TRBJ2-3
d_call: TRBD2
v_call: TRBV27
clone_size: .
cdr3_aa: CASSLRGGRTSGGTDTQYF
cdr3_nt: TGTGCCAGCAGTTTACGGGGAGGTCGGACTAGCGGGGGTACAGATACGCAGTATTTT

j_call: TRBJ1-2
d_call: .
v_call: TRBV5-1
clone_size: .
cdr3_aa: CASREGPMKEGYTF
cdr3_nt: TGCGCCAGCAGGGAGGGACCGATGAAAGAAGGCTACACCTTC

j_call: TRBJ1-1
d_call: TRBD1
v_call: TRBV5-6
clone_size: .
cdr3_aa: CASSETGVNTEAFF
cdr3_nt: TGTGCCAGCAGCGAGACAGGGGTTAACACTGAAGCTTTCTTT

j_call: TRBJ1-2
d_call: .
v_call: TRBV2
clone_size: .
cdr3_aa: CASRETTSYGYTF
cdr3_nt: TGTGCCAGCAGGGAGACAACTAGCTATGGCTACACCTTC

j_call: TRBJ1-3
d_call: TRBD1
v_call: TRBV6-5
clone_size: .
cdr3_aa: CASSYSNRGSGNTIYF
cdr3_nt: TGTGCCAGCAGTTATTCCAACAGGGGTTCTGGAAACACCATATATTTT

j_call: TRBJ1-2
d_call: TRBD1
v_call: TRBV28
clone_size: once
cdr3_aa: CASRRTGISGYTF
cdr3_nt: TGTGCCAGCAGACGGACAGGTATTTCTGGCTACACCTTC

j_call: TRBJ2-2
d_call: TRBD1
v_call: TRBV19
clone_size: .
cdr3_aa: CASSIVGQGFGELFF
cdr3_nt: TGTGCCAGTAGTATAGTGGGACAGGGATTCGGGGAGCTGTTTTTT

j_call: TRBJ1-2
d_call: .
v_call: TRBV5-1
clone_size: .
cdr3_aa: CASSLELLVTNYGYTF
cdr3_nt: TGCGCCAGCAGCTTGGAGTTACTCGTAACTAACTATGGCTACACCTTC

j_call: TRBJ1-2
d_call: TRBD1
v_call: TRBV3-1/TRBV3-2
clone_size: .
cdr3_aa: CASSPNRQGTGYTF
cdr3_nt: TGTGCCAGCAGCCCGAACCGACAGGGTACTGGCTACACCTTC

j_call: TRBJ2-7
d_call: .
v_call: TRBV28
clone_size: .
cdr3_aa: CASTESSYEQYF
cdr3_nt: TGTGCCAGCACAGAAAGCTCCTACGAGCAGTACTTC

j_call: TRBJ2-4
d_call: TRBD2
v_call: TRBV7-9
clone_size: .
cdr3_aa: CASSLMRGEKNIQYF
cdr3_nt: TGTGCCAGCAGCTTAATGCGGGGGGAGAAAAACATTCAGTACTTC